The rows below give T cell receptor beta chains drawn from one sample of a study of control samples from healthy donors and cancer patients. Data came from immunoSEQ multiplex PCR; TCRdb stores just in-frame clones and leaves some out. The repertoire consists of tens of thousands of clones, with approximately 93% occurring once and the leading ten covering 0.92%. The sample consisted of blood. Source of these receptors: a woman aged 30 to 39 in good health. The CDR3 runs from the conserved cysteine through the conserved F or W. D genes are given only for firm matches. Some rows mark clone size as missing; the rest say once, few, many or name a class of expanded clone.

abundance	d_gene	v_gene	j_gene	CDR3nt	CDR3aa
-	-	TRBV19	TRBJ2-5	TGTGCCAGTGGTCGGGAGACCCAGTACTTC	CASGRETQYF
-	-	TRBV3-1/TRBV3-2	TRBJ1-5	TGTGCCAGCAGCCGTGGGCTTCGTCAGCCCCAGCATTTT	CASSRGLRQPQHF
-	-	TRBV2	TRBJ2-3	TGTGCCAGCAGTGAAGCTGTATTCGTAGATACGCAGTATTTT	CASSEAVFVDTQYF
-	TRBD1	TRBV19	TRBJ2-1	TGTGCCAGTAGTATAGGTCAGGGGGTCAATGAGCAGTTCTTC	CASSIGQGVNEQFF
-	TRBD2	TRBV18	TRBJ2-2	TGTGCCAGCTCACCACTCGTGACTAGCACCCTCACCGGGGAGCTGTTTTTT	CASSPLVTSTLTGELFF
-	TRBD1	TRBV6-2/TRBV6-3	TRBJ1-5	TGTGCCAGCAGCTCGACAGGGGTTCTTTATAGCAATCAGCCCCAGCATTTT	CASSSTGVLYSNQPQHF
-	TRBD1	TRBV6-5	TRBJ1-2	TGTGCCAGCAGCCAGACAGGGGCGAAGACCTTC	CASSQTGAKTF
-	-	TRBV14	TRBJ1-2	TGTGCCAGCAGCCAAGGGGGGGCCTCGCCTAACTATGGCTACACCTTC	CASSQGGASPNYGYTF
-	-	TRBV18	TRBJ2-5	TGTGCCAGCTCAGGAGGACGAGGTGAGACCCAGTACTTC	CASSGGRGETQYF
-	TRBD2	TRBV28	TRBJ2-5	TGTGCCAGCAGACCCGGAGGAGCGGGGGGTAAGACCCAGTACTTC	CASRPGGAGGKTQYF
-	-	TRBV27	TRBJ1-1	TGTGCCAGCAGTTTCGGGCTTGGGAGAGGAGAGACTGAAGCTTTCTTT	CASSFGLGRGETEAFF
-	-	TRBV19	TRBJ1-6	TGTGCCAGTAGTCTTACAGGGAATCGATATAATTCACCCCTCCACTTT	CASSLTGNRYNSPLHF
once	-	TRBV7-2	TRBJ1-4	TGTGCCAGCAGCCCCTCCACAGGGCTCAGAGAAAAACTGTTTTTT	CASSPSTGLREKLFF
-	-	TRBV18	TRBJ1-3	TGTGCCAGCTCACCCTACTCTATCAGGGTAGGCTCTGGAAACACCATATATTTT	CASSPYSIRVGSGNTIYF
-	-	TRBV11-2	TRBJ1-4	TGTGCCAGCAGCTTTCAGGGGCCAGATGAAAAACTGTTTTTT	CASSFQGPDEKLFF
-	-	TRBV5-5	TRBJ1-3	TGTGCCAGCAGCCTAGACGTTCCAAGGACTGGAAACACCATATATTTT	CASSLDVPRTGNTIYF
-	-	TRBV5-1	TRBJ1-1	TGCGCCACCAGGTGGGGTACTAACACTGAAGCTTTCTTT	CATRWGTNTEAFF
-	TRBD1	TRBV7-6	TRBJ1-1	TGTGCCAGCAGCTTAGTTCAGGGGGCGATGAACACTGAAGCTTTCTTT	CASSLVQGAMNTEAFF
-	-	TRBV7-9	TRBJ2-7	TGTGCCAGCAGCTTAATGGTCGGTACCTACGAGCAGTACTTC	CASSLMVGTYEQYF
-	TRBD1	TRBV28	TRBJ1-3	TGTGCCAGCAGTTTAGTCGGGCAGGGGGCTTCTGGAAACACCATATATTTT	CASSLVGQGASGNTIYF
-	-	TRBV15	TRBJ2-7	TGTGCTACCAGCAGAGAGGCCAGCGCCTACGAGCAGTACTTC	CATSREASAYEQYF
-	-	TRBV29-1	TRBJ1-4	TGCAGCGTTGATCTCTCAGGGTCGGGGGAAAAACTGTTTTTT	CSVDLSGSGEKLFF
-	TRBD1	TRBV5-6	TRBJ1-2	TGTGCCAGCAGCTTACGACAGGGAGTTGGCTACACCTTC	CASSLRQGVGYTF
-	-	TRBV27	TRBJ2-3	TGTGCCAGCAGTTTAGCGGGTTCTAGCACAGATACGCAGTATTTT	CASSLAGSSTDTQYF
-	TRBD2	TRBV9	TRBJ2-1	TGTGCCAGCAGCGTGACTAGCGGGATAGTCAATGAGCAGTTCTTC	CASSVTSGIVNEQFF
-	-	TRBV6-6	TRBJ2-2	TGTGCCAGCAGCCACCCCAGGAACACCGGGGAGCTGTTTTTT	CASSHPRNTGELFF
-	-	TRBV6-1	TRBJ1-3	TGTGCCAGCAGTGACGTCGGTATGCCGAGCTCTGGAAACACCATATATTTT	CASSDVGMPSSGNTIYF
-	TRBD2	TRBV5-1	TRBJ2-1	TGCGCCAGCAGCTTGGGCCTAGCGGGAGGGTCCTACAATGAGCAGTTCTTC	CASSLGLAGGSYNEQFF
-	TRBD2	TRBV6-2/TRBV6-3	TRBJ2-1	TGTGCCAGCAGCTTAGCGGGAGGGAACTACAATGAGCAGTTCTTC	CASSLAGGNYNEQFF
-	-	TRBV19	TRBJ1-2	TGTGCCAGTAGTATTGGTCGGGTTGGCTACACCTTC	CASSIGRVGYTF
-	TRBD1	TRBV29-1	TRBJ2-7	TGCAGCGTTCGCTGGACAGGGATAAGCGAGCAGTACTTC	CSVRWTGISEQYF
-	TRBD2	TRBV19	TRBJ2-7	TGTGCCAGTAGCGAGGGGCTAGCGGGAGTCTCATACTACGAGCAGTACTTC	CASSEGLAGVSYYEQYF
-	-	TRBV28	TRBJ1-2	TGTGCCAGCAGTATAATGGGGCATGGCTACACCTTC	CASSIMGHGYTF
-	TRBD1	TRBV6-5	TRBJ1-5	TGTGCCAGCAGTTTGACAGGGGCTCAGCCCCAGCATTTT	CASSLTGAQPQHF
-	-	TRBV10-2	TRBJ1-5	TGCGCCAGCCAAAACCAGGGAGGGAAAAATCAGCCCCAGCATTTT	CASQNQGGKNQPQHF
-	-	TRBV19	TRBJ1-5	TGTGCCAGTAGTATCTCAGGGGATATCAATCAGCCCCAGCATTTT	CASSISGDINQPQHF
-	TRBD1	TRBV11-2	TRBJ2-7	TGTGCCAGCAGATTGACAGGGGGTTCTCTCGAGTACGAGCAGTACTTC	CASRLTGGSLEYEQYF
-	TRBD1	TRBV5-1	TRBJ2-3	TGCGCCAGCAGCAAGGGACAGGGGTTACGATCTAGCACAGATACGCAGTATTTT	CASSKGQGLRSSTDTQYF
-	-	TRBV7-9	TRBJ2-2	TGTGCCAGCAGCTTAGGCGGCGCAGGGCCTGGGGAGCTGTTTTTT	CASSLGGAGPGELFF
-	-	TRBV15	TRBJ1-5	TGTGCCACCAGCAGACCGCCATCGGACAGTTATCAGCCCCAGCATTTT	CATSRPPSDSYQPQHF
-	-	TRBV29-1	TRBJ1-1	TGCAGCGTTGGACACCTGAACACTGAAGCTTTCTTT	CSVGHLNTEAFF